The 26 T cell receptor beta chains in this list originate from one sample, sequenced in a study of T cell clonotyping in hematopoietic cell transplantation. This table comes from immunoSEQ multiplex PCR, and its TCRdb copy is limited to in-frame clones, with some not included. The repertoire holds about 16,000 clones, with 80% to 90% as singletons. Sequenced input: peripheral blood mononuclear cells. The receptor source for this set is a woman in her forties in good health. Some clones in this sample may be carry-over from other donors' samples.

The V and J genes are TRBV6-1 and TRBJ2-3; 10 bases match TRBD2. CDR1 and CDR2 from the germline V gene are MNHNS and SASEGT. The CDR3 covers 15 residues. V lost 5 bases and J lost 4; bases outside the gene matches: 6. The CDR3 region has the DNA TGTGCCAGCAGTATAGCGGGAGGTGGGTCAGATACGCAGTATTTT. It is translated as CASSIAGGGSDTQYF.

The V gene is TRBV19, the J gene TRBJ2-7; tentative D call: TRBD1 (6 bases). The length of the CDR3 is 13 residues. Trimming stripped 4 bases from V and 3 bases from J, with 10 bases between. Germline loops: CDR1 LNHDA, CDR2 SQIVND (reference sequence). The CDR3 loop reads CASSRGLHYEQYF. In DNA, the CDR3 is TGTGCCAGTAGTAGGGGGCTCCACTACGAGCAGTACTTC.

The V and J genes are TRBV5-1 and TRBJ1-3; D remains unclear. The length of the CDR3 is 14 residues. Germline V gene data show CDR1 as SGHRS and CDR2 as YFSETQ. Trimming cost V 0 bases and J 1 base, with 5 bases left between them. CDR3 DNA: TGCGCCAGCAGCTTGGGGGTTTCTGGAAACACCATATATTTT. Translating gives CASSLGVSGNTIYF. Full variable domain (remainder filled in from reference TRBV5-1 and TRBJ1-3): KAGVTQTPRYLIKTRGQQVTLSCSPISGHRSVSWYQQTPGQGLQFLFEYFSETQRNKGNFPGRFSGRQFSNSRSEMNVSTLELGDSALYLCASSLGVSGNTIYFGEGSWLTVV.

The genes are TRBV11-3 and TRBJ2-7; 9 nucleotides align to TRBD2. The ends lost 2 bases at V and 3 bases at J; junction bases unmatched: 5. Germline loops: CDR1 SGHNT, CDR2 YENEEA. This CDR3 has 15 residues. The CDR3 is CASSLSGTSNYEQYF. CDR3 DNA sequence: TGTGCCAGCAGCTTATCCGGGACTAGCAACTACGAGCAGTACTTC.

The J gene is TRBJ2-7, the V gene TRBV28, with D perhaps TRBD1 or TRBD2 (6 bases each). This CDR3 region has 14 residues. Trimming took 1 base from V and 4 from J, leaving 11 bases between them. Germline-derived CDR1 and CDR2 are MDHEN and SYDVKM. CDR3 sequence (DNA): TGTGCCAGCAGTTTATCCGGGGGCGGGTACGAGCAGTACTTC. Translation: CASSLSGGGYEQYF.

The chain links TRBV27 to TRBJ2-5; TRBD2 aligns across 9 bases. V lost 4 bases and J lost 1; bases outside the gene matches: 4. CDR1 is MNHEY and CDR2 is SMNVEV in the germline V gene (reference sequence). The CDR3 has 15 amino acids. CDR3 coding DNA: TGTGCCAGCAGTTCCAGACTAGCGGCCCAAGAGACCCAGTACTTC. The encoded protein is CASSSRLAAQETQYF.

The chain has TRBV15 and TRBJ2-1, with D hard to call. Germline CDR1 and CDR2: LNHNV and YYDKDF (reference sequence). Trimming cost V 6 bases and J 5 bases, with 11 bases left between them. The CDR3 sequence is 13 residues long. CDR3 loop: CATSEDGNNEQFF. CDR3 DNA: TGTGCCACCAGTGAGGACGGAAACAATGAGCAGTTCTTC.

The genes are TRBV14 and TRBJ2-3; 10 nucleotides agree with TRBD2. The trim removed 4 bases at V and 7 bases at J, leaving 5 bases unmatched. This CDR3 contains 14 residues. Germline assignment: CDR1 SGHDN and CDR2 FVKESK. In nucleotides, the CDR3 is TGTGCCAGCAGCCGAACTAGCGGGGTACATACGCAGTATTTT. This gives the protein CASSRTSGVHTQYF.

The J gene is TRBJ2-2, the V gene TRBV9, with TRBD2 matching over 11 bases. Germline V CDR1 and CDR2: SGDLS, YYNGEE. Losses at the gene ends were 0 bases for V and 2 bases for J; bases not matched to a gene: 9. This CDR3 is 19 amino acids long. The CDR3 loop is CASSVVGLAGGYNTGELFF. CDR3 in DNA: TGTGCCAGCAGCGTAGTGGGGCTAGCGGGAGGTTATAACACCGGGGAGCTGTTTTTT.

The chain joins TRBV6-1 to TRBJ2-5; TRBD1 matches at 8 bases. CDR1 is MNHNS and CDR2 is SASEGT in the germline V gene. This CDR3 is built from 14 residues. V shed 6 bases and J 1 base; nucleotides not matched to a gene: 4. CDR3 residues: CASSARGRQETQYF. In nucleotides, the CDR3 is TGTGCCAGCAGCGCCAGGGGGCGCCAAGAGACCCAGTACTTC.

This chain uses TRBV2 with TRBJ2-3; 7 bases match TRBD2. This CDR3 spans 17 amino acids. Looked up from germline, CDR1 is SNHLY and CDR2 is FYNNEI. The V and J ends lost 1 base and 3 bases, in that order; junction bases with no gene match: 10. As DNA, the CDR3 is TGTGCCAGCAGTGAAGGGGAATGGGAGGGCCGTACAGATACGCAGTATTTT. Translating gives CASSEGEWEGRTDTQYF.

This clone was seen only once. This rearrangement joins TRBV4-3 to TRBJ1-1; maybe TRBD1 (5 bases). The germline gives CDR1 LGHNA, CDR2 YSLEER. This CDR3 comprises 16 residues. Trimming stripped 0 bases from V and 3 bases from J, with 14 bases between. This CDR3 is CASSQDGVSGHTEAFF. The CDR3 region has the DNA TGCGCCAGCAGCCAAGACGGGGTTTCGGGGCACACTGAAGCTTTCTTT.

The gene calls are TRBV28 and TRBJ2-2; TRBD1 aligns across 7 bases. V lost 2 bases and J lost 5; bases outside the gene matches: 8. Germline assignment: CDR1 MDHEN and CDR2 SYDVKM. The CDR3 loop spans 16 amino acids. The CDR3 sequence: CASSLRTGGLTGELFF. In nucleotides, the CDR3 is TGTGCCAGCAGTTTAAGGACAGGTGGCTTAACCGGGGAGCTGTTTTTT.

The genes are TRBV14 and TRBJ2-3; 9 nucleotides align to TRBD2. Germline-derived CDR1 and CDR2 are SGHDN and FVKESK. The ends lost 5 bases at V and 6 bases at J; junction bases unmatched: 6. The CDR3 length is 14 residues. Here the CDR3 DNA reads TGTGCCAGCAGCTTAGCGGGAGTGCTGGATACGCAGTATTTT. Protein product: CASSLAGVLDTQYF.

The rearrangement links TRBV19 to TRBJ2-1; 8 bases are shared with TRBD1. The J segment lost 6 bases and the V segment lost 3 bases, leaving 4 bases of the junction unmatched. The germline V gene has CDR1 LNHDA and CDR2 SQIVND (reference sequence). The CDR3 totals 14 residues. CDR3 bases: TGTGCCAGTAGTATGGGACAGGCGGCCAATGAGCAGTTCTTC. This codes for CASSMGQAANEQFF.

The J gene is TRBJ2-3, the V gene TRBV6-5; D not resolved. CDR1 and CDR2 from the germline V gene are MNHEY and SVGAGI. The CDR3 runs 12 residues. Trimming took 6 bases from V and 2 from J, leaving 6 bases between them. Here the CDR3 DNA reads TGTGCCAGCAGGGATTTCACAGATACGCAGTATTTT. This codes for CASRDFTDTQYF.

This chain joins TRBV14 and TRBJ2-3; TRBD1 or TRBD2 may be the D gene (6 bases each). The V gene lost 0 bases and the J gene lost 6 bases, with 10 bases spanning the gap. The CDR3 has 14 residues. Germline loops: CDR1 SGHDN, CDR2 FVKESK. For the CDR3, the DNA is TGTGCCAGCAGCCAAGATTGGGGGGCGGATACGCAGTATTTT. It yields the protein CASSQDWGADTQYF.

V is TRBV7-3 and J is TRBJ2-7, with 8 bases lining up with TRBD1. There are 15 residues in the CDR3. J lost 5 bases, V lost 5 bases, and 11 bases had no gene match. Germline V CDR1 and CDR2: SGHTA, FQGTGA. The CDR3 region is CASSRLGGQGDEQYF. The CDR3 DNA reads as TGTGCCAGCAGCCGATTAGGAGGACAGGGCGACGAGCAGTACTTC.

The CDR3 nucleotides read TGTGCCTGGAGCCACCTAGAGGTGGGGAACACTGAAGCTTTCTTT. This codes for CAWSHLEVGNTEAFF. This chain connects TRBV30 to TRBJ1-1; D is unresolved. The CDR3 is 15 amino acids. V was shortened by 3 bases and J by 1 base, with 15 bases between the two germline ends. Germline V gives CDR1 GTSNPN, CDR2 SVGIG (reference sequence).

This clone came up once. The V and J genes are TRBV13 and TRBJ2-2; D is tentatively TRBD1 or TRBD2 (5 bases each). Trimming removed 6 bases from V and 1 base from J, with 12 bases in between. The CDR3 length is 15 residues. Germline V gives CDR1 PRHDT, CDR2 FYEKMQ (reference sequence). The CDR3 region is CASRTGPGNTGELFF. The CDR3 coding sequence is TGTGCCAGCAGGACGGGACCGGGGAACACCGGGGAGCTGTTTTTT.

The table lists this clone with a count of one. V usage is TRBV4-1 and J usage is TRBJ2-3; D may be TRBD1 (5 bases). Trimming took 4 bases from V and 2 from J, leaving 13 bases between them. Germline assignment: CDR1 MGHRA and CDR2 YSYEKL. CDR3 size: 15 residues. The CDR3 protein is CASSLLDRYTDTQYF. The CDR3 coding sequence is TGCGCCAGCAGCCTCCTAGACAGATACACAGATACGCAGTATTTT.

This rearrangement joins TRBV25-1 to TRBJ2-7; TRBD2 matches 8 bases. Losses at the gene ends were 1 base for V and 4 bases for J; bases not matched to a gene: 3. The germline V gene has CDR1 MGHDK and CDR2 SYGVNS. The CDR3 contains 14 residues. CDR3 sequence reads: CASSESGLVYEQYF. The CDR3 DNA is TGTGCCAGCAGTGAATCGGGACTAGTTTACGAGCAGTACTTC.

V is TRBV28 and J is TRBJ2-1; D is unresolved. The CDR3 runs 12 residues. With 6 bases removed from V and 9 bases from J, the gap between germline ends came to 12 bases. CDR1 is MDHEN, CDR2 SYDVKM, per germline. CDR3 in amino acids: CASSLGLGEQFF. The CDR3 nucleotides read TGTGCCAGCAGCCTAGGTCTGGGTGAGCAGTTCTTC.

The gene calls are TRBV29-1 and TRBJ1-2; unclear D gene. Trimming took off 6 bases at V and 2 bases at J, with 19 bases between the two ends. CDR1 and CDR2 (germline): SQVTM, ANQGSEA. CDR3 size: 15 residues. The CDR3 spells CSVEDPTVVNYGYTF. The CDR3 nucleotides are TGCAGCGTGGAGGACCCAACGGTCGTAAACTATGGCTACACCTTC.

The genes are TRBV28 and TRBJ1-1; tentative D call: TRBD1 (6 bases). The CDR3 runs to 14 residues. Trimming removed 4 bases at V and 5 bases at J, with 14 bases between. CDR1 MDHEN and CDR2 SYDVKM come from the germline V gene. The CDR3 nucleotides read TGTGCCAGCAGTTCGGGGGCGAGTCGGACTGAAGCTTTCTTT. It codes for CASSSGASRTEAFF.

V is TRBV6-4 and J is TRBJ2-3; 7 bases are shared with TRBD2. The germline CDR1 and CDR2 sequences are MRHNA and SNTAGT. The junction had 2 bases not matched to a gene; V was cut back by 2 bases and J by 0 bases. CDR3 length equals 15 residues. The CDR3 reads CASSDGRASTDTQYF. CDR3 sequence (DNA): TGTGCCAGCAGTGACGGGAGGGCTAGCACAGATACGCAGTATTTT.